A selection of T cell receptor beta chains follows, all from one sample in a study of early T cells in non-severe SARS-CoV-2 infection. TCRdb re-called the 5' RACE reads with MiXCR, one entry per CDR3 protein. Seen here are 30,000 to 40,000 distinct CDR3 sequences, 3.5% to 5% observed once, and the top ten hold roughly 17%. Sequenced material: whole blood. The receptor set was obtained from an adult who was a healthcare worker with PCR-confirmed SARS-CoV-2 infection or an uninfected control (not recorded which). Both conserved end residues are part of each CDR3. A D gene is named only where the DNA matches it firmly. Size tells how often a clone was seen (once, few, many) or the class of an expanded clone, and some rows leave it out.

>many|TRBJ1-1|TRBV20-1|-
CSAMHGPTNTEAFF
TGCAGTGCTATGCATGGACCCACGAACACTGAAGCTTTCTTT
>many|TRBJ1-3|TRBV12-3/TRBV12-4|-
CASVSGLQRNTIYF
TGTGCCAGCGTCTCCGGGCTCCAAAGAAACACCATATATTTT
>-|TRBJ1-2|TRBV5-4|-
CASSLAREGKNGYTF
TGTGCCAGCAGCTTGGCCCGAGAGGGTAAAAATGGCTACACCTTC
>many|TRBJ2-5|TRBV2|TRBD2
CASSDGLAGVQETQYF
TGTGCCAGCAGCGATGGACTAGCGGGGGTTCAAGAGACCCAGTACTTC
>many|TRBJ2-2|TRBV7-9|-
CASSDTNTGELFF
TGTGCCAGCAGCGACACGAACACCGGGGAGCTGTTTTTT
>-|TRBJ2-4|TRBV7-6|-
CASSLTGSLYF
TGTGCCAGCAGCTTAACCGGGTCTTTGTACTTC
>few|TRBJ2-5|TRBV12-3/TRBV12-4|-
CASSSRTVTQYF
TGTGCCAGCAGTTCAAGGACCGTGACCCAGTACTTC
>many|TRBJ2-1|TRBV7-2|TRBD2
CASSLAGGPYEQFF
TGTGCCAGCAGCTTGGCGGGGGGGCCCTATGAGCAGTTCTTC
>many|TRBJ2-1|TRBV13|-
CASSSRTNEQFF
TGTGCCAGCAGCTCCAGAACCAATGAGCAGTTCTTC
>many|TRBJ1-5|TRBV18|-
CASSPPGWDNQPQHF
TGTGCCAGCTCACCCCCGGGGTGGGACAATCAGCCCCAGCATTTT
>many|TRBJ2-1|TRBV12-3/TRBV12-4|-
CASSFAHEQFF
TGTGCCAGCAGTTTTGCCCATGAGCAGTTCTTC
>many|TRBJ2-5|TRBV11-3|-
CASSFRFRETQYF
TGTGCCAGCAGTTTCCGGTTCCGAGAGACCCAGTACTTC
>many|TRBJ1-2|TRBV18|TRBD1
CASSPRTGSHGYTF
TGTGCCAGCTCACCAAGGACAGGGAGTCATGGCTACACCTTC
>once|TRBJ2-3|TRBV7-3|-
CASSITGLSTDTQYF
TGTGCCAGCAGCATCACGGGACTCAGCACAGATACGCAGTATTTT
>many|TRBJ1-5|TRBV12-2|-
CASRSPTGGPSSNQPQHF
TGTGCAAGTCGCTCTCCCACAGGGGGACCGTCTAGCAATCAGCCCCAGCATTTT
>many|TRBJ1-2|TRBV6-6|-
CASSPTNRNNYGYTF
TGTGCCAGCAGTCCGACCAATCGCAACAACTATGGCTACACCTTC
>-|TRBJ2-6|TRBV4-1|-
CASSQASTASGANVLTF
TGCGCCAGCAGCCAAGCTTCCACAGCCTCTGGGGCCAACGTCCTGACTTTC
>many|TRBJ2-1|TRBV10-2|-
CASSGYQTSYNEQFF
TGCGCCAGCAGCGGATATCAGACAAGTTACAATGAGCAGTTCTTC
>-|TRBJ2-1|TRBV10-1|TRBD2
CASSESLAGAHNEQFF
TGCGCCAGCAGTGAGTCGCTAGCGGGGGCCCACAATGAGCAGTTCTTC
>-|TRBJ1-1|TRBV9|TRBD1
CASSVYQGAPAIVFF
TGTGCCAGCAGCGTGTATCAGGGGGCCCCGGCTATTGTATTCTTT
>many|TRBJ1-1|TRBV5-1|-
CASSSDLRGGGTEAFF
TGCGCCAGCAGCTCGGATCTCAGGGGAGGGGGCACTGAAGCTTTCTTT
>many|TRBJ2-6|TRBV9|-
CASSLPGRGISSGANVLTF
TGTGCCAGCAGCCTCCCGGGAAGGGGGATAAGCTCTGGGGCCAACGTCCTGACTTTC